This entry lists 24 T cell receptor beta chains sequenced from one sample in a study of monozygotic twins with inflammatory bowel disease. TCRdb reprocessed the 5' RACE reads and stores each CDR3 protein as one record, lacking DNA. The sample shows approximately 420,000 distinct CDR3 sequences, and around 2.4% sits with its ten largest clones. The sequenced sample consisted of blood. Receptor source: a human donor with ulcerative colitis or Crohn's disease, or a healthy co-twin of an affected twin (not recorded which).

The CDR3: CASSELDVEKLFF. V gene TRBV6-1 combines with J gene TRBJ1-4. The CDR3 is made up of 13 amino acids. CDR1 is MNHNS, CDR2 SASEGT, per germline.

The chain is built from TRBV7-9 and TRBJ1-5; TCRdb indicates TRBD1, and absent DNA this call remains unverified. This CDR3 region has 13 residues. Looked up from germline, CDR1 is SEHNR and CDR2 is FQNEAQ (reference sequence). This chain's CDR3 is CASSLNPGPPQHF.

The V gene is TRBV4-3, the J gene TRBJ2-2; TCRdb's D call of TRBD1 is untestable without DNA. The CDR3 loop spans 18 amino acids. CDR1 is LGHNA, CDR2 YSLEER, per germline. CDR3 sequence reads: CASSQDWGRESDTGELFF.

The rearrangement uses TRBV29-1 and TRBJ1-4; with no DNA, the TCRdb D assignment of TRBD1 cannot be verified. CDR3 length: 13 amino acids. Germline assignment: CDR1 SQVTM and CDR2 ANQGSEA. CDR3: CSTRGWGEEKLFF.

This chain joins TRBV20-1 and TRBJ1-1. This CDR3 has 11 amino acids. Germline lookup yields CDR1 DFQATT and CDR2 SNEGSKA (reference sequence). The CDR3 reads CSARGGTEAFF.

The chain uses TRBV12-3 or TRBV12-4 and TRBJ2-5; TCRdb names TRBD1, which stays unverified in the absence of DNA. This CDR3 region has 15 residues. Here the CDR3 reads CASSFRTGSFETQYF.

The chain combines TRBV6-1 with TRBJ2-3; TCRdb reports TRBD1, a call that lacks DNA to check it against. CDR1 is MNHNS and CDR2 is SASEGT in the germline V gene. This CDR3 comprises 14 residues. The CDR3 reads CASSVTGNVDTQYF.

The rearrangement links TRBV6-1 to TRBJ1-2; checking the TCRdb D call of TRBD1 is not possible without DNA. CDR1 MNHNS and CDR2 SASEGT come from the germline V gene. The CDR3 is 15 amino acids. The CDR3: CASSEFRATGIGYTF.

The CDR3 spells CASSVEGGRVQFF. This sequence joins TRBV9 and TRBJ2-1; TCRdb names TRBD2, which stays unverified in the absence of DNA. The length of the CDR3 is 13 residues. Per germline, CDR1 SGDLS and CDR2 YYNGEE.

The rearrangement links TRBV2 to TRBJ2-5; the TCRdb call, TRBD2, lacks DNA for checking. The CDR3 consists of 13 residues. Looked up from germline, CDR1 is SNHLY and CDR2 is FYNNEI. The CDR3 protein is CASQGGPRETQYF.

This chain uses TRBV14 with TRBJ2-7; there is no DNA to check the TCRdb D call of TRBD1. From germline, CDR1 is SGHDN and CDR2 FVKESK. The CDR3 runs 16 residues. The CDR3 reads CASSQIRDRLYVEQYF. The full variable domain, its missing parts supplied by reference TRBV14 and TRBJ2-7, is EAGVTQFPSHSVIEKGQTVTLRCDPISGHDNLYWYRRVMGKEIKFLLHFVKESKQDESGMPNNRFLAERTGGTYSTLKVQPAELEDSGVYFCASSQIRDRLYVEQYFGPGTRLTVT.

The CDR3 protein is CASSLEGERGLFF. The chain has TRBV11-2 and TRBJ2-2; TCRdb's D call, TRBD1, is unchecked because there is no DNA. The CDR3 totals 13 residues. Per germline, CDR1 SGHAT and CDR2 FQNNGV.

The chain combines TRBV10-3 with TRBJ2-1; there is no DNA to check the TCRdb D call of TRBD2. The CDR3 length is 18 residues. CDR1 and CDR2 from the germline V gene are ENHRY and SYGVKD. CDR3 loop: CAISVPARGRMGYNEQFF.

This chain connects TRBV12-3 or TRBV12-4 to TRBJ2-3; TCRdb reports TRBD1, a call that lacks DNA to check it against. There are 14 residues in the CDR3. CDR3 sequence: CASRGYRDTDTQYF.

This sequence joins TRBV15 and TRBJ2-1; TCRdb proposes TRBD2, but this gene call is untestable without DNA. This CDR3 is 15 amino acids long. Germline CDR1 LNHNV, CDR2 YYDKDF (reference sequence). The CDR3: CATSQASGSYNEQFF.

The genes are TRBV9 and TRBJ1-1; with no DNA, the TCRdb D assignment of TRBD1 cannot be verified. The CDR3 sequence is 14 residues long. Germline loops: CDR1 SGDLS, CDR2 YYNGEE. This CDR3 is CASSQGGLNTEAFF.

The J gene is TRBJ1-1, the V gene TRBV3-1. The length of the CDR3 is 13 residues. Germline V gene data show CDR1 as LGHDT and CDR2 as YNNKEL (reference sequence). The chain's CDR3 is CASSQERASEAFF.

The rearrangement links TRBV2 to TRBJ2-6. CDR1 and CDR2 (germline): SNHLY, FYNNEI. The CDR3 extends over 16 amino acids. The CDR3 sequence is CASRDRSSSGANVLTF.

The V and J genes are TRBV27 and TRBJ2-1; as DNA is missing, the TRBD2 call by TCRdb cannot be tested. The CDR3 loop spans 19 amino acids. The germline V gene has CDR1 MNHEY and CDR2 SMNVEV (reference sequence). CDR3 protein: CASSAATGTSGILYNEQFF.

The J gene is TRBJ1-1, the V gene TRBV7-9; TCRdb designates TRBD1, a call that cannot be tested without DNA. Germline CDR1 SEHNR, CDR2 FQNEAQ (reference sequence). This CDR3 has 13 amino acids. The CDR3 region is CASSPPVDRGAFF.

This rearrangement joins TRBV7-9 to TRBJ1-3; TCRdb's D call of TRBD1 is untestable without DNA. Germline V gene lookup returns CDR1 SEHNR and CDR2 FQNEAQ (reference sequence). CDR3 size: 15 residues. The CDR3 sequence: CASSPRSEPGNTIYF. Combining the CDR3 with reference TRBV7-9 and TRBJ1-3 gives the whole variable domain DTGVSQNPRHKITKRGQNVTFRCDPISEHNRLYWYRQTLGQGPEFLTYFQNEAQLEKSRLLSDRFSAERPKGSFSTLEIQRTEQGDSAMYLCASSPRSEPGNTIYFGEGSWLTVV.

The chain carries TRBV10-3 and TRBJ2-7; TCRdb's D call of TRBD1 is untestable without DNA. Germline assignment: CDR1 ENHRY and CDR2 SYGVKD. This CDR3 is built from 15 residues. This chain's CDR3 is CAISGQGESKYEQYF.

The V and J genes are TRBV4-3 and TRBJ1-4. CDR3 size: 13 residues. CDR1 is LGHNA and CDR2 is YSLEER in the germline V gene. Here the CDR3 reads CASSRVLVEKLFF.

The J gene is TRBJ2-7, the V gene TRBV7-9; TCRdb reports TRBD1, a call that lacks DNA to check it against. Germline V gene lookup returns CDR1 SEHNR and CDR2 FQNEAQ (reference sequence). The CDR3 sequence is 14 residues long. This chain's CDR3 is CASSLDLGQGEQYF.